The 10 T cell receptor beta chains in this list originate from one sample, sequenced in a study of T cells expressing NK-cell markers. TCRdb re-analyzed the 5' RACE reads; it lists each CDR3 protein once, without DNA. The sample spans 350,000 to 500,000 distinct CDR3 sequences; the ten largest clones claim 7.3%. The specimen was blood T cells: a sorted CD56 or NKG2C T cell subset, CD4+ or CD8+ T cells, or bulk PBMC T cells (not recorded which). The receptors derive from a woman aged 18 to 75 in good health.

The J gene is TRBJ2-5, the V gene TRBV7-2; TCRdb proposes TRBD1, but this gene call is untestable without DNA. Germline lookup yields CDR1 SGHTA and CDR2 FQGNSA. The CDR3 is 15 amino acids. This CDR3 reads CASSRGQGIGETQYF.

The chain employs TRBV7-2 and TRBJ2-1; lacking DNA, the TRBD1 call made by TCRdb goes unchecked. This CDR3 is 17 amino acids long. Germline lookup yields CDR1 SGHTA and CDR2 FQGNSA. CDR3 in amino acids: CASSLSHRGRSYNEQFF.

The chain recombines TRBV5-1 with TRBJ1-3. This CDR3 is built from 14 residues. Germline CDR1 SGHRS, CDR2 YFSETQ. The CDR3 loop is CASSGNPNGNTIYF.

The V gene is TRBV6-1, the J gene TRBJ2-2; TCRdb returns TRBD1, unconfirmable since there is no DNA. The CDR3 spans 15 residues. Germline CDR1 MNHNS, CDR2 SASEGT. This chain's CDR3 is CASRGQGASTGELFF.

The chain combines TRBV2 with TRBJ1-2; TCRdb outputs TRBD1, but without DNA this stays unchecked. Germline V gene lookup returns CDR1 SNHLY and CDR2 FYNNEI. The CDR3 totals 14 residues. Here the CDR3 reads CARTVPEANYGYTF.

The chain is built from TRBV20-1 and TRBJ2-7; TCRdb's D call, TRBD1, is unchecked because there is no DNA. The CDR3 runs 16 residues. The germline V gene encodes CDR1 DFQATT and CDR2 SNEGSKA (reference sequence). The CDR3 sequence: CSARRPGGGTSYEQYF.

The rearrangement uses TRBV7-9 and TRBJ1-5. Germline CDR1 and CDR2: SEHNR and FQNEAQ (reference sequence). This CDR3 has 14 residues. The CDR3 is CASSLDSTGQPQHF.

The chain links TRBV18 to TRBJ2-7; TCRdb lists TRBD1, though no DNA is available to test this call. Germline V gene lookup returns CDR1 KGHSH and CDR2 LQKENI. The length of the CDR3 is 15 residues. CDR3 region: CASSNTGTGGYEQYF.

The rearrangement links TRBV10-3 to TRBJ2-1; TCRdb calls TRBD2, which cannot be checked without DNA. This CDR3 has 15 amino acids. Germline V gives CDR1 ENHRY, CDR2 SYGVKD. The CDR3 loop reads CAIRSGLAVYNEQFF.

The rearrangement joins TRBV24-1 to TRBJ2-7. CDR3 length: 14 residues. Germline-derived CDR1 and CDR2 are KGHDR and SFDVKD. CDR3 loop: CATSDSTPKDEQYF.